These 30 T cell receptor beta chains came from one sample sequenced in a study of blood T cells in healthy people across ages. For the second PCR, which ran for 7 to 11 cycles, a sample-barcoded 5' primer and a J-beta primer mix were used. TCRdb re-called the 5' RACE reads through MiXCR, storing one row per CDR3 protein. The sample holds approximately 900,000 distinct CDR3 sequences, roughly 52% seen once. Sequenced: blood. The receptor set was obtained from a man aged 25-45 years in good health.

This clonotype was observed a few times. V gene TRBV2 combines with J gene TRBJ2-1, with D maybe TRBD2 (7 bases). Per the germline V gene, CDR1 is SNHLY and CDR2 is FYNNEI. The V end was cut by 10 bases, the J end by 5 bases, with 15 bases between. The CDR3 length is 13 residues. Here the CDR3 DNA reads TGTGCCATTCTACGGGGGGCTGACAATGAGCAGTTCTTC. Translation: CAILRGADNEQFF.

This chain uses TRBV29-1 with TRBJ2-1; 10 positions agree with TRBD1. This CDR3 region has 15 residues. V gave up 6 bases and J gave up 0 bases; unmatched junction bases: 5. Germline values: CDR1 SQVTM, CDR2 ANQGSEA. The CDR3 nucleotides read TGCAGCGTGCGGACAGGGGGTGACTCCTACAATGAGCAGTTCTTC. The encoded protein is CSVRTGGDSYNEQFF.

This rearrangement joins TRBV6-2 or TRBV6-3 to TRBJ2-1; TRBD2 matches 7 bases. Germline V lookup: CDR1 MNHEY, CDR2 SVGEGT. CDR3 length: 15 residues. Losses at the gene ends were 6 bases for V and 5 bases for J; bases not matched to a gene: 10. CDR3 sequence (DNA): TGTGCCAGCAGCTCACTGGGGGGGAGAAACAATGAGCAGTTCTTC. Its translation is CASSSLGGRNNEQFF.

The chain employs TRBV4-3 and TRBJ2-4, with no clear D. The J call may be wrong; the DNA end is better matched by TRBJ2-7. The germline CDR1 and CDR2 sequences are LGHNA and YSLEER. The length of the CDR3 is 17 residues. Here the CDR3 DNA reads TGCGCCAGCAGCCAAGCGCTCCCCTCACGTGGGCCCAACGAGCAGTACTTC. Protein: CASSQALPSRGPNEQYF.

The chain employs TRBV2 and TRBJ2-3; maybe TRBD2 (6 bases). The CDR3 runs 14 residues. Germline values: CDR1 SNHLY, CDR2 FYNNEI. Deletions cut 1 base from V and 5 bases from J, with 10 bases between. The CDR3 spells CASSEGGRGDTQYF. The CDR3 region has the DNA TGTGCCAGCAGTGAAGGAGGGCGGGGAGATACGCAGTATTTT.

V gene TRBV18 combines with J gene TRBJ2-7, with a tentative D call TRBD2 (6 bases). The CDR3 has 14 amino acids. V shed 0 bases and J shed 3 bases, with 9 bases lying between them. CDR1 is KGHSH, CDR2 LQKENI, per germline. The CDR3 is CASSPPTGDYEQYF. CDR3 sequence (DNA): TGTGCCAGCTCACCACCCACGGGGGACTACGAGCAGTACTTC.

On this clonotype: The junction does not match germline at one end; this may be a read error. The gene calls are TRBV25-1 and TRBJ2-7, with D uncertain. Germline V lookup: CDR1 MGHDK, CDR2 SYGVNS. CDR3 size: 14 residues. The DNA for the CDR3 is TGTGCCAGCAATGAATTGGGTGAAACCTACGAGCAGTACTTC. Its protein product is CASNELGETYEQYF.

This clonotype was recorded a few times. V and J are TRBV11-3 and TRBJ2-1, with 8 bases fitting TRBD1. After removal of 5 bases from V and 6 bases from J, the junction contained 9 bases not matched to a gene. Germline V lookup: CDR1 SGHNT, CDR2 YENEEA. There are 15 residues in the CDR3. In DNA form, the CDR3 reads TGTGCCAGCAGCACCCTAACAGGGGGTGGCAATGAGCAGTTCTTC. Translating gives CASSTLTGGGNEQFF.

This CDR3 is CASSATPADLYGYTF. DNA of the CDR3: TGCGCCAGCAGCGCTACCCCGGCCGATCTCTATGGCTACACCTTC. The chain joins TRBV5-1 to TRBJ1-2; no reliable D call. The CDR3 is 15 amino acids. Trimming removed 4 bases from V and 4 bases from J, with 17 bases in between. Per the germline V gene, CDR1 is SGHRS and CDR2 is YFSETQ.

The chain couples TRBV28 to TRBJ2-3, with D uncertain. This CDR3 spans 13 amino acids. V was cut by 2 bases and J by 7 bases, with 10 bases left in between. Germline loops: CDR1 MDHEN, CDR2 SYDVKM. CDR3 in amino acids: CASSLALPHTQYF. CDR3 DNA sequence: TGTGCCAGCAGTTTAGCACTACCTCATACGCAGTATTTT.

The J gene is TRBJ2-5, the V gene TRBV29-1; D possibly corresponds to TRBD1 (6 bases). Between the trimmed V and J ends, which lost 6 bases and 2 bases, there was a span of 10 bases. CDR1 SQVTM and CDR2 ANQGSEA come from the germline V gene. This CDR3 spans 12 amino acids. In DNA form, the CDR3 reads TGCAGCGTCTCGGGACAACAAGAGACCCAGTACTTC. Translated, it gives CSVSGQQETQYF.

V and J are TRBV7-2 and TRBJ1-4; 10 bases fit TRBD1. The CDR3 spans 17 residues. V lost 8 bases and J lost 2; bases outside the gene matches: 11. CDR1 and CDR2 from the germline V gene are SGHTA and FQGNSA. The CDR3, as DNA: TGTGCCAGCGGGAGCCGGGACAGGGGTATTACTAATGAAAAACTGTTTTTT. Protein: CASGSRDRGITNEKLFF.

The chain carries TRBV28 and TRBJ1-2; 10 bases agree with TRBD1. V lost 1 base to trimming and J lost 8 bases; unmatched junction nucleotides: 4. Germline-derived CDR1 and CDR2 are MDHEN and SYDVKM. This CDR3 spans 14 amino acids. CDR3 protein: CASSLLGTGEGYTF. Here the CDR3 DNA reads TGTGCCAGCAGTTTATTGGGGACAGGGGAAGGCTACACCTTC.

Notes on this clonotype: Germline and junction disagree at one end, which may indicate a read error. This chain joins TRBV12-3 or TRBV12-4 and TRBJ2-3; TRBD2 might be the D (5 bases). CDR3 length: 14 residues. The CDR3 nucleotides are TGTGCCGGCAGTCCGGAGGCGGGCACAGATACGCAGTATTTT. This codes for CAGSPEAGTDTQYF.

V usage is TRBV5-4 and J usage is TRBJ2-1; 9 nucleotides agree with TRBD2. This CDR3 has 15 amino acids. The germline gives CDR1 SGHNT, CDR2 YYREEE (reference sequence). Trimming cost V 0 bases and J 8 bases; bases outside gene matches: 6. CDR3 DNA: TGTGCCAGCAGCTTGGAACGAGCGGGGGGCCATGAGCAGTTCTTC. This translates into CASSLERAGGHEQFF.

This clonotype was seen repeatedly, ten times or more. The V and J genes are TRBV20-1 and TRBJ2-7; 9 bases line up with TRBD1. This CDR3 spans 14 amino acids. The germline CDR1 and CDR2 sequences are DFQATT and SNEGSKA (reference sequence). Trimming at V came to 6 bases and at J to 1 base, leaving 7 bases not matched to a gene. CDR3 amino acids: CSALGQGESYEQYF. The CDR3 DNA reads TGCAGTGCCTTGGGACAGGGAGAGTCCTACGAGCAGTACTTC.

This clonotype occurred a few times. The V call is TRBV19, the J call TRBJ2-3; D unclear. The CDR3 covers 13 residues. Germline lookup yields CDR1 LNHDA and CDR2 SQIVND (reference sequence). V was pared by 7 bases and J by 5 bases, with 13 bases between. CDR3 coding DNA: TGTGCCAGTACCCAGCCCCCAGGAGATACGCAGTATTTT. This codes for CASTQPPGDTQYF.

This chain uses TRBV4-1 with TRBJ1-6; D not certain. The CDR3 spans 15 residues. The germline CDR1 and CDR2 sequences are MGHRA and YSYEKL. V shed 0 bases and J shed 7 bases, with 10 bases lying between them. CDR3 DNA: TGCGCCAGCAGCCAAGAGGTCTCGGGGAATTCACCCCTCCACTTT. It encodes CASSQEVSGNSPLHF.

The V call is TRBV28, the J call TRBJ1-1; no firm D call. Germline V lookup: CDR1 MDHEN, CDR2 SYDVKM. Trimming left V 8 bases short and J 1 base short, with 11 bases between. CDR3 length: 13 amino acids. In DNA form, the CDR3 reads TGTGCCAGCGAAGGATACACGAACACTGAAGCTTTCTTT. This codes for CASEGYTNTEAFF.

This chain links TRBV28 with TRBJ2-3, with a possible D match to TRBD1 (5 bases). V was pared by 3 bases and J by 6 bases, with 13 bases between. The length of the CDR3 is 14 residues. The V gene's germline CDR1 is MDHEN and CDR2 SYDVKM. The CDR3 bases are TGTGCCAGCAGTTTCGTAGGGGCCGGGGATACGCAGTATTTT. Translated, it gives CASSFVGAGDTQYF.

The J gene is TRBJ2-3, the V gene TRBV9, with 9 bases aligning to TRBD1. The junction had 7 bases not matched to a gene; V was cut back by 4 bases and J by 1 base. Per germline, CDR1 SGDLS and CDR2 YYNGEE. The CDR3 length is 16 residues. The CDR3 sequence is CASSLGGQGRTDTQYF. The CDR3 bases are TGTGCCAGCAGCTTAGGCGGACAGGGGCGCACAGATACGCAGTATTTT.

The CDR3 region has the DNA TGCGCCAGCAGCTTAGGCAGGACTCAAGAGACCCAGTACTTC. Amino acid sequence: CASSLGRTQETQYF. This chain uses TRBV5-1 with TRBJ2-5; weak D call: TRBD2 (5 bases). CDR3 length equals 14 residues. Trimming left V 2 bases short and J 2 bases short, with 10 bases between. CDR1 and CDR2 (germline): SGHRS, YFSETQ. The full variable domain, in which reference TRBV5-1 and TRBJ2-5 provide the parts outside the CDR3, is KAGVTQTPRYLIKTRGQQVTLSCSPISGHRSVSWYQQTPGQGLQFLFEYFSETQRNKGNFPGRFSGRQFSNSRSEMNVSTLELGDSALYLCASSLGRTQETQYFGPGTRLLVL.

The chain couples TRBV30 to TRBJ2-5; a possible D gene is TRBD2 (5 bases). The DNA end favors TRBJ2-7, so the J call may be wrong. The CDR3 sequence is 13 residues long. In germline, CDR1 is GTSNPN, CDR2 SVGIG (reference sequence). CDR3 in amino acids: CAWRDRDRYEQYF. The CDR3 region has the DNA TGTGCCTGGAGAGACCGGGATCGATACGAGCAGTACTTC.

The CDR3 protein is CASSLRQAGEKLFF. In nucleotides, the CDR3 is TGTGCCAGCAGCCTTAGACAGGCCGGTGAAAAACTGTTTTTT. J is TRBJ1-4 and V is TRBV3-1, with D perhaps matching TRBD1 (6 bases). The CDR3 runs 14 residues. The V and J ends lost 4 bases and 7 bases respectively, with 13 bases between them. Per the germline V gene, CDR1 is LGHDT and CDR2 is YNNKEL (reference sequence).

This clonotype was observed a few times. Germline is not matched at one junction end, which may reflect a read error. CDR3 residues: CASNGSRPYNEQFF. The CDR3, as DNA: TGTGCTAGCAACGGCTCCCGACCCTACAATGAGCAGTTCTTC. The chain uses TRBV7-7 and TRBJ2-1; D gene uncertain. The CDR3 is made up of 14 amino acids. Germline V gene sequence: CDR1 SSHAT, CDR2 FNYEAQ (reference sequence).

The CDR3 region has the DNA TGTGCCATCAGTCGGGGCATCGAGCAGTACTTC. This sequence encodes CAISRGIEQYF. V is TRBV10-3 and J is TRBJ2-5; the D call may be TRBD1 or TRBD2 (5 bases each). The last part of the DNA fits TRBJ2-7 better; the J call may be wrong. This CDR3 contains 11 residues. Germline V gene lookup returns CDR1 ENHRY and CDR2 SYGVKD.

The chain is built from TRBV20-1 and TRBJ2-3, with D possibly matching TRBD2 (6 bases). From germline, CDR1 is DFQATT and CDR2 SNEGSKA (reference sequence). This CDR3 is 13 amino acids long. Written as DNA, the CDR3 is TGCAGCGCTTGCACAGGCGGGACCGATACGCAGTATTTT. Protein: CSACTGGTDTQYF.

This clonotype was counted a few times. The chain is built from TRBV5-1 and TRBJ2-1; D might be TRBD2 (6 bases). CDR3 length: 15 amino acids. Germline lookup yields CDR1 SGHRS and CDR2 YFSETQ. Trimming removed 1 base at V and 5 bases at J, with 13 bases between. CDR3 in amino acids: CASSLLGTGDNEQFF. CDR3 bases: TGCGCCAGCAGCTTGCTCGGGACGGGGGACAATGAGCAGTTCTTC. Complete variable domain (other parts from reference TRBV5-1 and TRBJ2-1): KAGVTQTPRYLIKTRGQQVTLSCSPISGHRSVSWYQQTPGQGLQFLFEYFSETQRNKGNFPGRFSGRQFSNSRSEMNVSTLELGDSALYLCASSLLGTGDNEQFFGPGTRLTVL.

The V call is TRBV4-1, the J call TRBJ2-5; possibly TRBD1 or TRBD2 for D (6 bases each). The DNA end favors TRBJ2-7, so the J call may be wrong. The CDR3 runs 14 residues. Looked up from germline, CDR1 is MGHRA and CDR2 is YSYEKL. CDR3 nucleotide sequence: TGCGCCAGCAGCCAAGCCCCAGGGGAGGACGAGCAGTACTTC. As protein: CASSQAPGEDEQYF.

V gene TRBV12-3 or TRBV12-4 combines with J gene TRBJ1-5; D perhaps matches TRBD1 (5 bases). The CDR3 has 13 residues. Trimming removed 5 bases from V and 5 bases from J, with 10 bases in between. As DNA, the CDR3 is TGTGCCAGCAGTCGGGACGGTTATCAGCCCCAGCATTTT. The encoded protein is CASSRDGYQPQHF.